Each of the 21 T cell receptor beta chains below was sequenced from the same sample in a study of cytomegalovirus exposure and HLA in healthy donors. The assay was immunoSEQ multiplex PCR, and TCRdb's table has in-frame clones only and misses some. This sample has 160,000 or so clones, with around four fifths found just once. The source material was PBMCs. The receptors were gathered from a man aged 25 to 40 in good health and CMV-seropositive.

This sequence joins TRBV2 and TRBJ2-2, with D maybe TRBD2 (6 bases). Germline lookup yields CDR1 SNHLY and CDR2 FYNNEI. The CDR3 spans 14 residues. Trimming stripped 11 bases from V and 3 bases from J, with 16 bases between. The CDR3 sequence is CAATSREDTGELFF. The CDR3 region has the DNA TGTGCCGCGACGTCCAGGGAGGACACCGGGGAGCTGTTTTTT.

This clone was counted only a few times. CDR3 protein: CATSRDRRLTYNEQFF. DNA of the CDR3: TGTGCCACCAGCAGAGATAGGAGGTTAACTTACAATGAGCAGTTCTTC. The gene calls are TRBV15 and TRBJ2-1, with D tentatively TRBD2 (5 bases). CDR1 and CDR2 from the germline V gene are LNHNV and YYDKDF (reference sequence). V was trimmed by 0 bases and J by 4 bases, leaving 13 bases between them. The CDR3 extends over 16 amino acids.

CDR3: CASSSSRRKAFF. In DNA, the CDR3 is TGTGCCAGCAGCTCGTCCCGGAGGAAGGCTTTCTTT. The chain recombines TRBV5-6 with TRBJ1-1; D remains ambiguous. The CDR3 has 12 amino acids. V dropped 3 bases and J dropped 11 bases, with 14 bases sitting between them. The germline CDR1 and CDR2 sequences are SGHDT and YYEEEE.

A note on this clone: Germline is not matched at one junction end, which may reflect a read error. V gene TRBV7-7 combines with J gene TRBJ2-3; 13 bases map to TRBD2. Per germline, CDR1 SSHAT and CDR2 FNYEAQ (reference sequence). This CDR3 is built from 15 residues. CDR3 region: CASSLTSGGLDTQYF. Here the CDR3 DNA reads TGTGCTAGCAGCTTGACTAGCGGGGGGTTAGATACGCAGTATTTT.

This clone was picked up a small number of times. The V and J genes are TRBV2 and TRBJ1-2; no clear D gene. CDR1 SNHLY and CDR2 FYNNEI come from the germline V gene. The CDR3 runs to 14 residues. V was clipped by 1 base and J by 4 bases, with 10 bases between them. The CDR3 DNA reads TGTGCCAGCAGTGAAGTAGGCGGTTCCTATGGCTACACCTTC. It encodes CASSEVGGSYGYTF.

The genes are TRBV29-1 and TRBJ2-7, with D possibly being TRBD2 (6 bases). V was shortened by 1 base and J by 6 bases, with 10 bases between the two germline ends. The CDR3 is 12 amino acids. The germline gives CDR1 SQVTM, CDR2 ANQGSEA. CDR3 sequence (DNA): TGCAGCGTTGAAGTTGGAGGGGCCGAGCAGTACTTC. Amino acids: CSVEVGGAEQYF.

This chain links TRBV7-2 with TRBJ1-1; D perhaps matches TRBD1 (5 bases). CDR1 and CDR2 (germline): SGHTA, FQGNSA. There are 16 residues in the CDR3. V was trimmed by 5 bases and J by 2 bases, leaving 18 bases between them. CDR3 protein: CASSPLWAGRNTEAFF. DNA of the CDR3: TGTGCCAGCAGCCCCCTCTGGGCAGGGCGAAACACTGAAGCTTTCTTT.

The CDR3 bases are TGTGCCAGCAGCGCGGGAGGTGGCGAGCAGTACTTC. Translation: CASSAGGGEQYF. The chain employs TRBV9 and TRBJ2-7; TRBD2 matches at 7 bases. Germline V gene lookup returns CDR1 SGDLS and CDR2 YYNGEE. V gave up 3 bases and J gave up 6 bases; unmatched junction bases: 3. CDR3 length equals 12 residues.

The CDR3 is CASSLTRGGGTDTQYF. The CDR3 DNA follows: TGCGCCAGCAGCTTAACCCGGGGGGGCGGCACAGATACGCAGTATTTT. The rearrangement uses TRBV5-1 and TRBJ2-3; 8 positions match TRBD2. This CDR3 contains 16 residues. V lost 2 bases to trimming and J lost 1 base; unmatched junction nucleotides: 6. Germline CDR1 reads SGHRS; CDR2 reads YFSETQ.

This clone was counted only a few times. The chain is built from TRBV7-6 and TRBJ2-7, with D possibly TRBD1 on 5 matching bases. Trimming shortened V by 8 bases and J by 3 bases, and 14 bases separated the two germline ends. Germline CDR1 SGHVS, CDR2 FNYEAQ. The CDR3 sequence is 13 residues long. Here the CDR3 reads CASSPGPNYEQYF. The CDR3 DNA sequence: TGTGCCAGCTCACCAGGGCCAAACTACGAGCAGTACTTC.

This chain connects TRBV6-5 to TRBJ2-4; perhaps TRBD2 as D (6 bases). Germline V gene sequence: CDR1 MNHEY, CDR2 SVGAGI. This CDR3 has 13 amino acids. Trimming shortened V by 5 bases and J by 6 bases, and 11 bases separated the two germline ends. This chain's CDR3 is CASSRDSSNIQYF. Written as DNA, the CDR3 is TGTGCCAGCAGTCGGGACTCCTCAAACATTCAGTACTTC.

Here the CDR3 DNA reads TGTGCCAGCTCACGTCCGGGGGGCGGTTTGGACACTGAAGCTTTCTTT. Amino acid sequence: CASSRPGGGLDTEAFF. The J gene is TRBJ1-1, the V gene TRBV18, with D tentatively TRBD1 (6 bases). The CDR3 consists of 16 residues. Germline CDR1 reads KGHSH; CDR2 reads LQKENI. Between the trimmed V and J ends, which lost 4 bases and 3 bases, there was a span of 18 bases.

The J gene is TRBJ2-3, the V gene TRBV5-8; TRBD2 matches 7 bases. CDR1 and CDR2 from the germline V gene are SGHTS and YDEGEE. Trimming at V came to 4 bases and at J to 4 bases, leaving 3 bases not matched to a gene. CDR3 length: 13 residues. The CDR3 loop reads CASSLGGADTQYF. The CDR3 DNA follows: TGTGCCAGCAGCCTGGGGGGGGCAGATACGCAGTATTTT.

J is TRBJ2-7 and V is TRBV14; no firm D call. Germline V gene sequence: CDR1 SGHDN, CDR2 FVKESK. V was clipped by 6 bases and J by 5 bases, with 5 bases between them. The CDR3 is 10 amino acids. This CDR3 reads CASSNNEQYF. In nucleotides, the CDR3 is TGTGCCAGCAGTAATAACGAGCAGTACTTC. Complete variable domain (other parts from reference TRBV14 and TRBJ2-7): EAGVTQFPSHSVIEKGQTVTLRCDPISGHDNLYWYRRVMGKEIKFLLHFVKESKQDESGMPNNRFLAERTGGTYSTLKVQPAELEDSGVYFCASSNNEQYFGPGTRLTVT.

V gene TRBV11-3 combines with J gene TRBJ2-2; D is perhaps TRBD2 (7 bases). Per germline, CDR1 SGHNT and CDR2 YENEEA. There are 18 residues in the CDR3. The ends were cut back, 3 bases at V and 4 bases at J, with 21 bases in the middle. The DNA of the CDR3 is TGTGCCAGCAGCTTTGGGGGGGGCGGTACCCTCGCCACCGGGGAGCTGTTTTTT. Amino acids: CASSFGGGGTLATGELFF. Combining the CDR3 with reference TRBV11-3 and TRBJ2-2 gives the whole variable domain EAGVVQSPRYKIIEKKQPVAFWCNPISGHNTLYWYLQNLGQGPELLIRYENEEAVDDSQLPKDRFSAERLKGVDSTLKIQPAELGDSAVYLCASSFGGGGTLATGELFFGEGSRLTVL.

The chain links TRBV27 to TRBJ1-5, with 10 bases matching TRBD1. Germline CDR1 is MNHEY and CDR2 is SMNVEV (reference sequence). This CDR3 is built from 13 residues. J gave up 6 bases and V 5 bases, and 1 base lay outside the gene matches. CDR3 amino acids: CASSGTGVQPQHF. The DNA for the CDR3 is TGTGCCAGCAGTGGGACAGGGGTTCAGCCCCAGCATTTT.

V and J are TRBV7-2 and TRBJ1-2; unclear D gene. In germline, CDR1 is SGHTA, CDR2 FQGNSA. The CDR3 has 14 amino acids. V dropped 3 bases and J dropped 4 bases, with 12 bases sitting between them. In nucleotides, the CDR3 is TGTGCCAGCAGCTTCGGTTTGGGAGGCTATGGCTACACCTTC. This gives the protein CASSFGLGGYGYTF. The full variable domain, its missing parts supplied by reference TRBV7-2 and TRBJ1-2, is GAGVSQSPSNKVTEKGKDVELRCDPISGHTALYWYRQSLGQGLEFLIYFQGNSAPDKSGLPSDRFSAERTGGSVSTLTIQRTQQEDSAVYLCASSFGLGGYGYTFGSGTRLTVV.

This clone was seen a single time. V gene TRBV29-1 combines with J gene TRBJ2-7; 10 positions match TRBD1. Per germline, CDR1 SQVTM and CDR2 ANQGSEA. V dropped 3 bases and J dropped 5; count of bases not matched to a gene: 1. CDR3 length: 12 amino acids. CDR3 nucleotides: TGCAGCGTTGAGGGACAGGGGAACGAGCAGTACTTC. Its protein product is CSVEGQGNEQYF.

The chain's CDR3 is CASSWGGLAGPSHIGYF. CDR3 DNA: TGCGCCAGCAGCTGGGGCGGACTAGCGGGCCCTTCTCATATCGGGTATTTT. V usage is TRBV5-1 and J usage is TRBJ2-3, with TRBD2 matching 11 bases. The CDR3 has 17 residues. J gave up 14 bases and V 3 bases, and 20 bases lay outside the gene matches. Germline-derived CDR1 and CDR2 are SGHRS and YFSETQ.

The CDR3 sequence: CASSLVTKPGTQYF. CDR3 in DNA: TGTGCCAGCAGCTTGGTAACGAAGCCAGGTACGCAGTATTTT. The chain combines TRBV7-9 with TRBJ2-3, with unresolved D. From germline, CDR1 is SEHNR and CDR2 FQNEAQ (reference sequence). The CDR3 loop spans 14 amino acids. V shed 3 bases and J shed 8 bases, with 15 bases lying between them.

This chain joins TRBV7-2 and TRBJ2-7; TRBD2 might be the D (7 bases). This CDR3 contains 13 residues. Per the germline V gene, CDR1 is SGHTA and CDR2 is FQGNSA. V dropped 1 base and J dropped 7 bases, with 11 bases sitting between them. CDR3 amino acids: CASSLVGGGEQYF. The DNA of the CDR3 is TGTGCCAGCAGCTTAGTAGGGGGGGGAGAGCAGTACTTC.